Each of the 24 T cell receptor beta chains below was sequenced from the same sample in a study of T cells in localized non-small cell lung cancer (TCRdb year 2020). The method behind the library was the immunoSEQ multiplex PCR assay. What TCRdb holds here is the immuneACCESS table cut down to in-frame rearrangements. Part of the clones is not present; checked against another copy, under half of the missing clones reflect an unresolved V gene, and the others are unexplained. The sample table contains 35,000 to 50,000 clones; only one count was recorded for roughly 80% of them. The ten most abundant clones make up roughly 35% of the sample. This specimen was PBMCs, taken before any cancer treatment. The receptors shown here come from a woman between 40 and 69 years old with stage II squamous cell lung carcinoma.

The genes are TRBV6-5 and TRBJ1-5; no reliable D call. Per the germline V gene, CDR1 is MNHEY and CDR2 is SVGAGI. Trimming took off 7 bases at V and 0 bases at J, with 13 bases between the two ends. The CDR3 contains 15 residues. The CDR3 spells CASKLDLHSNQPQHF. The CDR3, as DNA: TGTGCCAGCAAATTGGATCTTCATAGCAATCAGCCCCAGCATTTT.

This clone was counted once. This chain links TRBV11-2 with TRBJ1-1; the D is unclear. CDR1 SGHAT and CDR2 FQNNGV come from the germline V gene. This CDR3 contains 14 residues. With 4 bases removed from V and 14 bases from J, the gap between germline ends came to 23 bases. The CDR3 nucleotides read TGTGCCAGCAGCTCCCCCCAAAGGGCCTCCCCGGGCTTCTTT. Amino acids: CASSSPQRASPGFF.

This chain uses TRBV28 with TRBJ1-1, with 11 nucleotides matching TRBD1. The CDR3 runs 18 residues. The trim removed 3 bases at V and 3 bases at J, leaving 12 bases unmatched. Germline V gene lookup returns CDR1 MDHEN and CDR2 SYDVKM. This chain's CDR3 is CASSFDKLGTGGYTEAFF. CDR3 bases: TGTGCCAGCAGTTTTGATAAGTTGGGGACAGGGGGATACACTGAAGCTTTCTTT.

The chain links TRBV10-1 to TRBJ2-2; D is unclear. The CDR3 runs 15 residues. Germline V gene data show CDR1 as WNHNN and CDR2 as SYGVQD (reference sequence). V was pared by 4 bases and J by 0 bases, with 9 bases between. In DNA, the CDR3 is TGCGCCAGCAGTGGTGGCGGAGCGAACACCGGGGAGCTGTTTTTT. Amino acids: CASSGGGANTGELFF.

CDR3 amino acids: CASTEVTYGGYTF. In DNA form, the CDR3 reads TGTGCCAGCACCGAGGTCACGTACGGGGGCTACACCTTC. This rearrangement joins TRBV2 to TRBJ1-2; no definite D call. V shed 7 bases and J shed 8 bases, with 17 bases lying between them. CDR3 size: 13 residues. CDR1 and CDR2 (germline): SNHLY, FYNNEI.

This clone is a singleton in its sample. The CDR3 region is CASSLRHEQFF. The CDR3 DNA is TGTGCCAGCAGCTTGAGGCATGAGCAGTTCTTC. V is TRBV13 and J is TRBJ2-1, with no clear D. From germline, CDR1 is PRHDT and CDR2 FYEKMQ (reference sequence). The CDR3 has 11 residues. Trimming removed 3 bases at V and 8 bases at J, with 5 bases between.

The V gene is TRBV28, the J gene TRBJ1-2; 10 positions match TRBD1. Trimming removed 6 bases from V and 4 bases from J; junction bases left unmatched: 8. The germline V gene has CDR1 MDHEN and CDR2 SYDVKM. CDR3 length: 15 amino acids. In nucleotides, the CDR3 is TGTGCCAGCAGCAACCGCGGACAGGGGGTCTATGGCTACACCTTC. It encodes CASSNRGQGVYGYTF.

The rearrangement links TRBV28 to TRBJ1-2; TRBD1 matches at 8 bases. V lost 1 base to trimming and J lost 8 bases; unmatched junction nucleotides: 9. The CDR3 totals 15 residues. CDR1 and CDR2 (germline): MDHEN, SYDVKM. In DNA form, the CDR3 reads TGTGCCAGCAGTTTATTCCTGGGGACAGGCTACGGCTACACCTTC. It is translated as CASSLFLGTGYGYTF.

The chain combines TRBV27 with TRBJ2-6; D not resolved. Per the germline V gene, CDR1 is MNHEY and CDR2 is SMNVEV (reference sequence). Between the trimmed V and J ends, which lost 4 bases and 12 bases, there was a span of 13 bases. CDR3 length equals 13 residues. The DNA of the CDR3 is TGTGCCAGCAGTTGGCAGGCCCGAGGCGTCCTGACTTTC. Translating gives CASSWQARGVLTF.

The J gene is TRBJ2-1, the V gene TRBV5-4, with D tentatively TRBD1 or TRBD2 (6 bases each). V shed 1 base and J shed 5 bases, with 13 bases lying between them. The CDR3 has 15 residues. The germline V gene encodes CDR1 SGHNT and CDR2 YYREEE (reference sequence). The CDR3 is CASSLTGGGDNEQFF. The CDR3, as DNA: TGTGCCAGCAGCTTGACCGGGGGCGGTGACAATGAGCAGTTCTTC.

The chain recombines TRBV13 with TRBJ2-2; maybe TRBD1 (6 bases). Germline CDR1 PRHDT, CDR2 FYEKMQ (reference sequence). The CDR3 runs to 15 residues. The V end was cut by 0 bases, the J end by 4 bases, with 9 bases between. In DNA form, the CDR3 reads TGTGCCAGCAGCTTAGGTCGGACAGCCACCGGGGAGCTGTTTTTT. It is translated as CASSLGRTATGELFF.

The rearrangement joins TRBV7-2 to TRBJ1-3; TRBD1 is a possible D gene (6 bases). V lost 5 bases to trimming and J lost 0 bases, with 14 bases between them. The CDR3 runs 16 residues. Germline CDR1 SGHTA, CDR2 FQGNSA. The CDR3 sequence is CASSPGGHLSGNTIYF. In DNA form, the CDR3 reads TGTGCCAGCAGCCCTGGGGGACACCTCTCTGGAAACACCATATATTTT.

The rearrangement joins TRBV28 to TRBJ2-7; TRBD1 might be the D (5 bases). V was trimmed by 7 bases and J by 7 bases, leaving 23 bases between them. Germline V gene data show CDR1 as MDHEN and CDR2 as SYDVKM. The CDR3 consists of 15 residues. Here the CDR3 DNA reads TGTGCCAGCACCCCATGGGGCAGGGATTACGCAGAGCAGTACTTC. It is translated as CASTPWGRDYAEQYF. Filled out from reference TRBV28 and TRBJ2-7, the complete variable domain reads DVKVTQSSRYLVKRTGEKVFLECVQDMDHENMFWYRQDPGLGLRLIYFSYDVKMKEKGDIPEGYSVSREKKERFSLILESASTNQTSMYLCASTPWGRDYAEQYFGPGTRLTVT.

The chain recombines TRBV27 with TRBJ2-2; 11 nucleotides line up with TRBD2. The CDR3 consists of 17 residues. Germline values: CDR1 MNHEY, CDR2 SMNVEV (reference sequence). V shed 6 bases and J 7 bases; nucleotides not matched to a gene: 13. The CDR3 DNA sequence: TGTGCCAGCAGGACCGGGACTAGCGGCTTTAATGGCGGGGAGCTGTTTTTT. Protein: CASRTGTSGFNGGELFF.

The chain employs TRBV28 and TRBJ1-2; unclear D gene. This CDR3 has 14 amino acids. The germline V gene has CDR1 MDHEN and CDR2 SYDVKM. Between the trimmed V and J ends, which lost 3 bases and 6 bases, there was a span of 14 bases. CDR3 in DNA: TGTGCCAGCAGTTTGTCGCCAGCTGCCCATGGCTACACCTTC. The encoded protein is CASSLSPAAHGYTF.

The chain employs TRBV7-8 and TRBJ2-7; D ambiguous. This CDR3 is 13 amino acids long. The V end lost 2 bases, the J end lost 6 bases, and 11 bases lay between the germline ends. Germline loops: CDR1 SGHVS, CDR2 FQNEAQ. CDR3: CASSLQGLGEQYV. The CDR3 DNA is TGTGCCAGCAGCTTACAAGGGTTGGGCGAGCAGTACGTC.

This clone was counted a single time. V is TRBV11-2 and J is TRBJ1-1; 12 bases are shared with TRBD1. With 5 bases clipped from V and 11 bases from J, the junction kept 9 bases outside the gene matches. The CDR3 contains 14 residues. CDR1 and CDR2 from the germline V gene are SGHAT and FQNNGV. The CDR3 DNA is TGTGCCAGCAGCGGGGGGACAGGGGGCATGCTCGCTTTCTTT. This codes for CASSGGTGGMLAFF.

This clone was counted ten times or more. This sequence joins TRBV10-3 and TRBJ1-1, with a possible D match to TRBD1 (6 bases). The CDR3 is 17 amino acids. V was cut by 8 bases and J by 0 bases, with 22 bases left in between. The germline V gene encodes CDR1 ENHRY and CDR2 SYGVKD. The CDR3 reads CAIGRSRDTLMNTEAFF. CDR3 coding DNA: TGTGCCATCGGTAGATCGCGGGACACCCTCATGAACACTGAAGCTTTCTTT.

This chain joins TRBV4-3 and TRBJ2-1; D uncertain. This CDR3 spans 15 amino acids. Trimming pared 2 bases from V and 1 base from J, leaving 9 bases between. CDR1 is LGHNA and CDR2 is YSLEER in the germline V gene. CDR3 protein: CASSQQASSYNEQFF. The CDR3 DNA sequence: TGCGCCAGCAGCCAACAAGCTTCGTCCTACAATGAGCAGTTCTTC.

The chain is built from TRBV6-5 and TRBJ2-5, with D perhaps being TRBD1 or TRBD2 (5 bases each). Per the germline V gene, CDR1 is MNHEY and CDR2 is SVGAGI. Trimming shortened V by 7 bases and J by 3 bases, and 18 bases separated the two germline ends. The CDR3 runs 15 residues. This CDR3 is CASTFMVGVKETQYF. CDR3 bases: TGTGCCAGCACCTTTATGGTGGGGGTTAAAGAGACCCAGTACTTC.

The CDR3 protein is CSVAGPNPLNTGELFF. DNA for the CDR3: TGCAGCGTTGCCGGACCAAATCCCTTGAACACCGGGGAGCTGTTTTTT. The chain couples TRBV29-1 to TRBJ2-2, with D hard to call. V gave up 4 bases and J gave up 1 base, with 16 bases separating them. This CDR3 has 16 amino acids. Germline V gene sequence: CDR1 SQVTM, CDR2 ANQGSEA.

The chain carries TRBV2 and TRBJ2-1; 7 bases fit TRBD1. Germline V lookup: CDR1 SNHLY, CDR2 FYNNEI. Germline trimming cut 4 bases from V and 4 bases from J; bases unmatched to any gene: 4. The CDR3 is 14 residues long. The CDR3 nucleotides are TGTGCCAGCAGTGGAGGGACAGATTACAATGAGCAGTTCTTC. Its translation is CASSGGTDYNEQFF.

The chain uses TRBV28 and TRBJ2-7; 9 positions agree with TRBD1. Germline assignment: CDR1 MDHEN and CDR2 SYDVKM. Losses at the gene ends were 2 bases for V and 4 bases for J; bases not matched to a gene: 3. This CDR3 region has 14 residues. CDR3 residues: CASSLPGQGYEQYF. As DNA, the CDR3 is TGTGCCAGCAGTTTACCGGGACAGGGTTACGAGCAGTACTTC.

This chain uses TRBV2 with TRBJ1-2; D perhaps matches TRBD1 (5 bases). Germline V lookup: CDR1 SNHLY, CDR2 FYNNEI. Trimming removed 4 bases from V and 8 bases from J, with 17 bases in between. The CDR3 contains 14 residues. CDR3 residues: CASSVRDEGPGYTF. DNA of the CDR3: TGTGCCAGCAGTGTGAGGGACGAGGGACCCGGCTACACCTTC.